This is a list of T cell receptor beta chains from one sample in a study of shared T cell receptors in the human thymus. Sequencing used immunoSEQ multiplex PCR; TCRdb keeps in-frame clones, though not all of them. The sample lists 600,000 to 900,000 clones, approximately 85% occurring once. A further study also used this sample, focusing on human thymus T cells.

Sequenced material: thymocytes. The receptors were gathered from a girl under three years old with a congenital heart defect. The CDR3 runs from the conserved cysteine through the conserved F or W. A D gene is named only where the DNA matches it firmly. The size entry is marked missing in some rows and otherwise reads once, few, many or a size class.

>TRBV13|TRBJ2-3|15|NA|once
TGTGCCAGCAGCTTGGGGACAAGGGCACAAGATACGCAGTATTTT
CASSLGTRAQDTQYF
>TRBV25-1|TRBJ2-7|14|TRBD1|NA
TGTGCCAGAACACCGGGACAGGCGACCTACGAGCAGTACTTC
CARTPGQATYEQYF
>TRBV6-5|TRBJ1-1|11|NA|few
TGTGCCAGCAGTAACCTCCAGGAAGCTTTCTTT
CASSNLQEAFF
>TRBV6-4|TRBJ2-7|13|NA|NA
TGTGCCAGCAGTGCAAGATCCGGAACCGACTTGAACTTC
CASSARSGTDLNF
>TRBV5-6|TRBJ2-1|17|TRBD2|NA
TGTGCCAGCAGCTTGCTCGGGACTAGAAAGATCAGTAATGAGCAGTTCTTC
CASSLLGTRKISNEQFF
>TRBV7-4|TRBJ1-2|19|NA|NA
TGTGCCAGCAGCCCCCTGGGCGGGGGGACCAACTCAGCTAACTATGGCTACACCTTC
CASSPLGGGTNSANYGYTF
>TRBV11-2|TRBJ2-3|18|TRBD2|NA
TGTGCCAGCAGCTTAGCGGCGGTGCGGGGGGCTAGCACAGATACGCAGTATTTT
CASSLAAVRGASTDTQYF
>TRBV4-3|TRBJ2-7|18|TRBD2|NA
TGCGCCAGCAGCCAAAGAGCGGGAGCCTTAGCGACAAACTACGAGCAGTACTTC
CASSQRAGALATNYEQYF
>TRBV15|TRBJ1-5|17|TRBD1|NA
TGTGCCACCAGCAGCCCCCGACAGGGTTTCGGCAATCAGCCCCAGCATTTT
CATSSPRQGFGNQPQHF
>TRBV28|TRBJ2-5|15|TRBD1|NA
TGTGCCAGCAGTCATCGGGACAGGGGGCAGGAGACCCAGTACTTC
CASSHRDRGQETQYF
>TRBV25-1|TRBJ2-7|11|NA|NA
TGTGCCAGCAGTGAGGGCTACGAGCAGTACTTC
CASSEGYEQYF
>TRBV4-1|TRBJ2-1|21|TRBD1|NA
TGCGCCAGCAGCCAAGATCTGACAGGGGGCGAAGAGCGCACTTGGTCACTTGAGCAGTTCTTC
CASSQDLTGGEERTWSLEQFF
>TRBV18|TRBJ1-5|18|NA|NA
TGTGCCAGCTCACCCAGAGGAGGGTGTGGACGGTTCAGCGAGCCCCAGCATTTT
CASSPRGGCGRFSEPQHF
>TRBV6-6|TRBJ1-4|14|NA|NA
TGTGCCAGCCAAAAGCGTGCAACTAATGAAAAACTGTTTTTT
CASQKRATNEKLFF
>TRBV6-1|TRBJ1-2|18|NA|NA
TGTGCCAGCAGTGAAACCAGGCTAACCCTATCATCCCACTATGGCTACACCTTC
CASSETRLTLSSHYGYTF
>TRBV27|TRBJ2-3|15|NA|NA
TGTGCCAGCAGTTTAGACTTTTCTAGCACAGATACGCAGTATTTT
CASSLDFSSTDTQYF
>TRBV19|TRBJ1-1|15|TRBD1|NA
TGTGCCAGTATCGGTGGACAGGGCCTGAACACTGAAGCTTTCTTT
CASIGGQGLNTEAFF
>TRBV25-1|TRBJ2-6|15|NA|NA
TGTGCCAGCAGTGAATACGGGGCTGGGGCCAACGTCCTGACTTTC
CASSEYGAGANVLTF
>TRBV19|TRBJ1-2|14|NA|NA
TGTGCCACCATGAAGGACAGCCATAACTATGGCTACACCTTC
CATMKDSHNYGYTF
>TRBV9|TRBJ2-3|16|TRBD2|NA
TGTGCCAGCAGCGTTAGACTAGCGGGGGGCACAGATACGCAGTATTTT
CASSVRLAGGTDTQYF
>TRBV25-1|TRBJ2-7|15|NA|NA
TGTGCCAGCAGTGAGACGAGGACAGCTGAATACGAGCAGTACTTC
CASSETRTAEYEQYF
>TRBV11-2|TRBJ1-2|18|NA|NA
TGTGCCAGCAGCTTAGATCTATTGACCTGCAGGGGAGACTATGGCTACACCTTC
CASSLDLLTCRGDYGYTF
>TRBV6-5|TRBJ1-2|15|NA|NA
TGTGCCAGCAGTTATTTACCATTTCGATCTCGGGGCTACACCTTC
CASSYLPFRSRGYTF
>TRBV2|TRBJ1-2|14|NA|NA
TGTGCCAGCAGTGGTTCCCGGGAAGGGAATGGCTACACCTTC
CASSGSREGNGYTF
>TRBV9|TRBJ2-1|18|TRBD2|NA
TGTGCCAGCAGCGGCACTAGCGGGGGACATCCTACCTACAATGAGCAGTTCTTC
CASSGTSGGHPTYNEQFF
>TRBV6-5|TRBJ1-2|14|NA|NA
TGTGCCAGCAACTCAGGGAAAGGGCCATATGGCTACACCTTC
CASNSGKGPYGYTF
>TRBV27|TRBJ2-1|17|NA|NA
TGTGCCAGCAGTTTATCGGGGCGGACCATCTCGGGCAATGAGCAGTTCTTC
CASSLSGRTISGNEQFF
>TRBV28|TRBJ1-1|20|TRBD1|NA
TGTGCCAGCAGTTTTACCGGGACAGGGGGCGGATTAAGAATGAACACTGAAGCTTTCTTT
CASSFTGTGGGLRMNTEAFF
>TRBV9|TRBJ2-3|17|TRBD2|NA
TGTGCCAGCAGCGTAGATGGCGGGGGGGCCTCAACAGATACGCAGTATTTT
CASSVDGGGASTDTQYF
>TRBV4-1|TRBJ1-5|16|NA|few
TGCGCCAGCAGCCAAGATCAGGGAGGGGCGAATCAGCCCCAGCATTTT
CASSQDQGGANQPQHF
>TRBV4-3|TRBJ2-7|19|TRBD1|NA
TGCGCCAGCAGCCAAGTATCACAACCCGCGACAGGGCTCCCCTACGAGCAGTACTTC
CASSQVSQPATGLPYEQYF
>TRBV6-1|TRBJ1-5|14|TRBD1|once
TGTGCCAGCAGTTCCGACAGGGGGCATCAGCCCCAGCATTTT
CASSSDRGHQPQHF
>TRBV5-6|TRBJ1-2|15|NA|NA
TGTGCCAGCAGCTTGGCAGGGTCCCCCAGGGGTGGCTACACCTTC
CASSLAGSPRGGYTF
>TRBV4-2|TRBJ2-2|17|NA|NA
TGTGCCAGCAGCCAACGCTCCCCTAATACGAACACCGGGGAGCTGTTTTTT
CASSQRSPNTNTGELFF
>TRBV20-1|TRBJ2-7|10|NA|NA
TGCTCTGGGGTGGGGCGCGAGCAGTACTTC
CSGVGREQYF
>TRBV6-4|TRBJ1-3|17|NA|NA
TGTGCCAGCAAGATATGGAACAGGCCTACCTCTGGAAACACCATATATTTT
CASKIWNRPTSGNTIYF
>TRBV11-2|TRBJ1-1|16|NA|once
TGTGCCAGCCGACTGACCGGCGGACAGTTGAACACTGAAGCTTTCTTT
CASRLTGGQLNTEAFF
>TRBV6-6|TRBJ1-2|13|NA|NA
TGTGCCAGCAGTTGTCAGGACAAAGGGGGCTACACCTTC
CASSCQDKGGYTF
>TRBV15|TRBJ2-1|18|NA|NA
TGTGCCACCAGCAGAGATGGGACGCAGGGACAAAGATACAATGAGCAGTTCTTC
CATSRDGTQGQRYNEQFF
>TRBV19|TRBJ2-7|21|TRBD2|few
TGTGCCAGTAGTATTAGGTTGTTCGGCGGGGGGCCCTACACTCCCTCCTACGAGCAGTACTTC
CASSIRLFGGGPYTPSYEQYF
>TRBV10-3|TRBJ2-3|14|NA|NA
TGTGCCATCAGTGAGCCCTTATATACAGATACGCAGTATTTT
CAISEPLYTDTQYF
>TRBV10-1|TRBJ2-3|17|TRBD2|once
TGCGCCAGCAGTGCAGGGACGGGACTAGCGCGCACAGATACGCAGTATTTT
CASSAGTGLARTDTQYF
>TRBV5-4|TRBJ1-2|17|NA|NA
TGTGCCAGCAGCTTGTCCCCTTTGGACACCCGGCAATATGGCTACACCTTC
CASSLSPLDTRQYGYTF
>TRBV19|TRBJ1-1|15|NA|NA
TGTGCCAGTAGGACGGGACATTTAGGAAACACTGAAGCTTTCTTT
CASRTGHLGNTEAFF
>TRBV5-6|TRBJ1-2|16|TRBD1|NA
TGTGCCAGCAGCCCCGGGACAGGGGTCGATGGCTATGGCTACACCTTC
CASSPGTGVDGYGYTF